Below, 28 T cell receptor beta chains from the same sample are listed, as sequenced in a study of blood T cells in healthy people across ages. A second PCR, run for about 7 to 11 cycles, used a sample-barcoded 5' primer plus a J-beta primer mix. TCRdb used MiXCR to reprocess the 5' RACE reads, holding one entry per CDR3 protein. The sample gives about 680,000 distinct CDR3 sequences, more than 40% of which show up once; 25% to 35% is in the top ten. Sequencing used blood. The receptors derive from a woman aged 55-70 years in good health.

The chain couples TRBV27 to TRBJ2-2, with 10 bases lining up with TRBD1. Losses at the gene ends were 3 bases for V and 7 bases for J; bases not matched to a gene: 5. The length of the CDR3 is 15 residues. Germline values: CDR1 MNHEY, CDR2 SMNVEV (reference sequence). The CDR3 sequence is CASSLDRGLIGELFF. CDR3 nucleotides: TGTGCCAGCAGTTTGGACAGGGGGTTAATCGGGGAGCTGTTTTTT.

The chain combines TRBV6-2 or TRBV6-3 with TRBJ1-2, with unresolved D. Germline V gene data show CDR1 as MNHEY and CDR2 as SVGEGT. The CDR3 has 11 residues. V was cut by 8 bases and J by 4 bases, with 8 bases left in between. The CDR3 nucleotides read TGTGCCAGCTCAGCCGGCTATGGCTACACCTTC. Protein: CASSAGYGYTF.

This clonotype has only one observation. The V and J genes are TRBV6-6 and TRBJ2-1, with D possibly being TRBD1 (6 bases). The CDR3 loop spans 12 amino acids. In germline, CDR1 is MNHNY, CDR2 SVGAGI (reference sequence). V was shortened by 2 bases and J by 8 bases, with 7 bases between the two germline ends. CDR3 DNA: TGTGCCAGCAGTTACACAGGGTATGAGCAGTTCTTC. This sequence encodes CASSYTGYEQFF.

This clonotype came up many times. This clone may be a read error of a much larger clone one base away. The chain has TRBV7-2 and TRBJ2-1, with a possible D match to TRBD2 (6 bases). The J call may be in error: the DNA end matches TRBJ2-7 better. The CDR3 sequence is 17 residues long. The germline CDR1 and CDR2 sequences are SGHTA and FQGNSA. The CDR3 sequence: CASSLVAGRSSYNEQYF. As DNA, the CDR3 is TGTGCCAGCAGCTTAGTTGCGGGACGCAGCTCCTACAATGAGCAGTACTTC.

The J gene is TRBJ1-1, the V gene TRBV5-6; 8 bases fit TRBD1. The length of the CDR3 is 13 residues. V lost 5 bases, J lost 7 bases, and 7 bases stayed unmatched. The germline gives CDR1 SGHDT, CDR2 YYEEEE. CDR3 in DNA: TGTGCCAGCAGTAAGGACAGGGTTGGTGAAGCTTTCTTT. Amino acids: CASSKDRVGEAFF. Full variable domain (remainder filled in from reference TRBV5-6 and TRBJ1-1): DAGVTQSPTHLIKTRGQQVTLRCSPKSGHDTVSWYQQALGQGPQFIFQYYEEEERQRGNFPDRFSGHQFPNYSSELNVNALLLGDSALYLCASSKDRVGEAFFGQGTRLTVV.

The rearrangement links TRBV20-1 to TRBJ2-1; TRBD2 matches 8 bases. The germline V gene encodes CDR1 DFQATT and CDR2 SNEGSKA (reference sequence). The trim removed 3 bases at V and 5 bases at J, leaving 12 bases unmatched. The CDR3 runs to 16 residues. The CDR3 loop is CSARRGSGSLHNEQFF. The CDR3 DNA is TGCAGTGCTAGGCGAGGAAGCGGGAGTCTCCACAATGAGCAGTTCTTC.

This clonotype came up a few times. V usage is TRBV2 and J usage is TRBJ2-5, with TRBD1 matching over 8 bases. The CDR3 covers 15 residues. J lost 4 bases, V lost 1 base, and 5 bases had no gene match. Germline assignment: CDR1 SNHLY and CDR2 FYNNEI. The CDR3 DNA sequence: TGTGCCAGCAGTGAAGAAGGACAGGGTGGAGAGACCCAGTACTTC. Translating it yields CASSEEGQGGETQYF.

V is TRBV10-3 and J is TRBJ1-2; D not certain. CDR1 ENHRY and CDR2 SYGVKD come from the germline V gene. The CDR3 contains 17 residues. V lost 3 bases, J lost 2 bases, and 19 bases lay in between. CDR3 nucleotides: TGTGCCATCAGTGACGATATGGTGGCGGATTGGAACTATGGCTACACCTTC. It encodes CAISDDMVADWNYGYTF.

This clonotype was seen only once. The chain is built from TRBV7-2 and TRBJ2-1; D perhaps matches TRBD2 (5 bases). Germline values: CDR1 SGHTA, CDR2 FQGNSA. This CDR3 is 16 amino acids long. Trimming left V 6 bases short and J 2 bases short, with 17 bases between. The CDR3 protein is CASRPLLGSAYNEQFF. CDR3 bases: TGTGCCAGCAGACCACTCTTGGGGAGTGCCTACAATGAGCAGTTCTTC.

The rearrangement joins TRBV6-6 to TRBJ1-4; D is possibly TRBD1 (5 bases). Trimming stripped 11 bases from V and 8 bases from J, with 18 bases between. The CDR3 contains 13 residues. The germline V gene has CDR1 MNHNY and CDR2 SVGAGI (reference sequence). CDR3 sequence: CAAVRGIGEKLFF. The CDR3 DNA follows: TGTGCCGCAGTCCGGGGGATAGGAGAAAAACTGTTTTTT.

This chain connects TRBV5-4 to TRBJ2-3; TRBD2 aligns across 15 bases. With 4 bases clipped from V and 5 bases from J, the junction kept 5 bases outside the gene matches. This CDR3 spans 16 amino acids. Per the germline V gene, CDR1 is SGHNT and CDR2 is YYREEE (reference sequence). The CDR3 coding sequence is TGTGCCAGCAGCCCGGGACTAGCGGGAGGAGAAGATACGCAGTATTTT. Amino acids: CASSPGLAGGEDTQYF.

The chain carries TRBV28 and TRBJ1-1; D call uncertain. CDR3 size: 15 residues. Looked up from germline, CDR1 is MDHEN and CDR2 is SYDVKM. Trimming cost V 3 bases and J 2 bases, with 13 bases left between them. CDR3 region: CASSFGGGRNTEAFF. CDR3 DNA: TGTGCCAGCAGTTTTGGTGGAGGGAGAAACACTGAAGCTTTCTTT.

The CDR3 spells CASRPGLALYEQYF. CDR3 DNA: TGCGCCAGCCGTCCCGGACTAGCGCTTTACGAGCAGTACTTC. The gene calls are TRBV5-1 and TRBJ2-7; 9 bases align to TRBD2. With V trimmed by 7 bases and J by 4 bases, 9 bases remained unmatched. Germline V gene sequence: CDR1 SGHRS, CDR2 YFSETQ. The CDR3 sequence is 14 residues long.

The CDR3 region is CSAFSGGNTEAFF. For the CDR3, the DNA is TGCAGCGCTTTCTCAGGGGGGAACACTGAAGCTTTCTTT. The V gene is TRBV29-1, the J gene TRBJ1-1, with TRBD1 matching 7 bases. The CDR3 length is 13 residues. Germline CDR1 and CDR2: SQVTM and ANQGSEA. V was clipped by 7 bases and J by 1 base; unmatched bases: 6.

The CDR3 nucleotides are TGTGCCAGCAGTTTAATGCAGGGGAAGGGAGAGACCCAGTACTTC. Protein product: CASSLMQGKGETQYF. V and J are TRBV28 and TRBJ2-5, with D possibly being TRBD1 (6 bases). CDR1 MDHEN and CDR2 SYDVKM come from the germline V gene. The CDR3 is 15 amino acids. Trimming left V 2 bases short and J 4 bases short, with 14 bases between.

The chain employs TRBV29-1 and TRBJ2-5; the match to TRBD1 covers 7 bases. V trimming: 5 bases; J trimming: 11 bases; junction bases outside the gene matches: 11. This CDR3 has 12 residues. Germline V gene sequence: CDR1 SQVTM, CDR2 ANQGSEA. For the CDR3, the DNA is TGCAGCGTTTGGACAGGACTCAATGAGCAGTACTTC. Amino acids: CSVWTGLNEQYF.

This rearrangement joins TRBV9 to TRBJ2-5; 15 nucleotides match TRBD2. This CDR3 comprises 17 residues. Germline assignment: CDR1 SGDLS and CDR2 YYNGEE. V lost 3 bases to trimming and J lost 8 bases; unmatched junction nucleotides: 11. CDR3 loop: CASSASGLAGGTQTQYF. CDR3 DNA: TGTGCCAGCAGCGCTTCGGGACTAGCGGGAGGCACCCAAACCCAGTACTTC.

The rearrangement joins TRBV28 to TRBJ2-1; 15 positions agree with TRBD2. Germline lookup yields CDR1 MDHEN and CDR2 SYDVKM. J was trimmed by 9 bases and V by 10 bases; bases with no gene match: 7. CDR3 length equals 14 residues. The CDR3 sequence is CANSGTSGRSEQFF. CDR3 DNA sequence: TGTGCCAACAGCGGGACTAGCGGGAGGAGTGAGCAGTTCTTC. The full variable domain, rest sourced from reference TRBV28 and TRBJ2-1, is DVKVTQSSRYLVKRTGEKVFLECVQDMDHENMFWYRQDPGLGLRLIYFSYDVKMKEKGDIPEGYSVSREKKERFSLILESASTNQTSMYLCANSGTSGRSEQFFGPGTRLTVL.

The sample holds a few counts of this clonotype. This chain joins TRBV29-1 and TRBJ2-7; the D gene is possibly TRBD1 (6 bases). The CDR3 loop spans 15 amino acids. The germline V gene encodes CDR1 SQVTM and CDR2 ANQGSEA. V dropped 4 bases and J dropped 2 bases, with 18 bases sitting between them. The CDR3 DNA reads TGCAGCGTTGTATCTGGTGGGACACTGACCTACGAGCAGTACTTC. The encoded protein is CSVVSGGTLTYEQYF.

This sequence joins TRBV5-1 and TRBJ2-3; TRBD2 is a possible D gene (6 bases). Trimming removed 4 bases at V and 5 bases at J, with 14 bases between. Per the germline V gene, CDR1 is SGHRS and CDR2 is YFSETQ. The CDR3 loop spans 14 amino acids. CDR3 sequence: CASSPTGGGDTQYF. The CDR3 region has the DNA TGCGCCAGCAGCCCCACCGGGGGAGGAGATACGCAGTATTTT.

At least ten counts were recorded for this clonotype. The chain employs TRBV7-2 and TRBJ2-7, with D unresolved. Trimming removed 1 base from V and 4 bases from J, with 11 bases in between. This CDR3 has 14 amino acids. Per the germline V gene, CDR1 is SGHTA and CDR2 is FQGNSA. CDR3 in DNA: TGTGCCAGCAGCTTAGGAGATTATAGGTACGAGCAGTACTTC. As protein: CASSLGDYRYEQYF. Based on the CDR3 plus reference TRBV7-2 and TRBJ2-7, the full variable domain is GAGVSQSPSNKVTEKGKDVELRCDPISGHTALYWYRQSLGQGLEFLIYFQGNSAPDKSGLPSDRFSAERTGGSVSTLTIQRTQQEDSAVYLCASSLGDYRYEQYFGPGTRLTVT.

CDR3 sequence: CSARGGQGMTDTQYF. In DNA, the CDR3 is TGCAGTGCTAGAGGCGGACAGGGTATGACAGATACGCAGTATTTT. The rearrangement joins TRBV20-1 to TRBJ2-3, with TRBD1 matching 8 bases. This CDR3 spans 15 amino acids. Trimming took 1 base from V and 3 from J; bases not matched to a gene: 6. Germline V gene data show CDR1 as DFQATT and CDR2 as SNEGSKA (reference sequence).

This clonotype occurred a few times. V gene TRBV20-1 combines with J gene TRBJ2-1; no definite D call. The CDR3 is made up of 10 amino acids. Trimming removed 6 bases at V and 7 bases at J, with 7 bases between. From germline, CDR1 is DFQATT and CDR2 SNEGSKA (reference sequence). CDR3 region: CSAVSNEQFF. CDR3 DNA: TGCAGTGCCGTTTCGAATGAGCAGTTCTTC.

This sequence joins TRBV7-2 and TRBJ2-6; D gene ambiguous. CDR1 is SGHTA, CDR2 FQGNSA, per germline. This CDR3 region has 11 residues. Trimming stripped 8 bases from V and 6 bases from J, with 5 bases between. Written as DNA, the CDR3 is TGTGCCAGCTCCCAGGCCAACGTCCTGACTTTC. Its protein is CASSQANVLTF.

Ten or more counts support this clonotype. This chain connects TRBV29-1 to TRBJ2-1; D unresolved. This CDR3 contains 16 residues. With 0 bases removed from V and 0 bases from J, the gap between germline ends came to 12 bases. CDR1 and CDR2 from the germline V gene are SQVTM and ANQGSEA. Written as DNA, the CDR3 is TGCAGCGTTGAAGATATGTCGCCGAGCTCCTACAATGAGCAGTTCTTC. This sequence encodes CSVEDMSPSSYNEQFF.

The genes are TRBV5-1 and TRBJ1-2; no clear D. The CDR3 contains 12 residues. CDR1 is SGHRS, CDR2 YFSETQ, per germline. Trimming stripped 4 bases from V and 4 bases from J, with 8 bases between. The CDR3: CASSPGFYGYTF. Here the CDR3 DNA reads TGCGCCAGCAGCCCCGGATTCTATGGCTACACCTTC.

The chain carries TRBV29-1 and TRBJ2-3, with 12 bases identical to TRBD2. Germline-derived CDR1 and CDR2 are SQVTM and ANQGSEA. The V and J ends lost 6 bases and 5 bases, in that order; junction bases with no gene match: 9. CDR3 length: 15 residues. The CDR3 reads CSVADPGLAGDTQYF. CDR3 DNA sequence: TGCAGCGTAGCCGACCCGGGACTAGCGGGAGATACGCAGTATTTT.

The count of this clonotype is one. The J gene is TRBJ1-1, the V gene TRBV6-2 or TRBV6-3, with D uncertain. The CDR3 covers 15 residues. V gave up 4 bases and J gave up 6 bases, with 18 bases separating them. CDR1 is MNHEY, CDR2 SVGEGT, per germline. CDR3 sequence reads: CASSFLSGGSSEAFF. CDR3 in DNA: TGTGCCAGCAGTTTTCTCAGCGGAGGGAGTTCTGAAGCTTTCTTT.